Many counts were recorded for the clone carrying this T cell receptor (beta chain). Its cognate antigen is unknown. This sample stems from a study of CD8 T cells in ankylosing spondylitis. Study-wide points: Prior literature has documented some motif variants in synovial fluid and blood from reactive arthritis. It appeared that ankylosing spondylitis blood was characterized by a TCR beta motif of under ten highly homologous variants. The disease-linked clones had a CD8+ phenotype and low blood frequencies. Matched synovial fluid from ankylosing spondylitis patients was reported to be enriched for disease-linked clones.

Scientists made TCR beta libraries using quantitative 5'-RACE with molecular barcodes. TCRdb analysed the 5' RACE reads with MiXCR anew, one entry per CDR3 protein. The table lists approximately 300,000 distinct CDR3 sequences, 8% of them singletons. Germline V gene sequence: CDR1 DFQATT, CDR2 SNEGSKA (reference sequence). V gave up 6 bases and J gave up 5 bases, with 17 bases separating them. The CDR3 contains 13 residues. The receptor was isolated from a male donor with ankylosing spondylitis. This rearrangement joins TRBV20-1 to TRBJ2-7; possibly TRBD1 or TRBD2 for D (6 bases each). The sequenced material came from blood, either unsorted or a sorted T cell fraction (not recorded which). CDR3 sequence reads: CSALEAGQNEQYF. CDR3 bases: TGCAGTGCCCTCGAGGCGGGACAAAACGAGCAGTACTTC.